One sample yielded the 21 T cell receptor beta chains listed below, sequenced in a study of human T cells and chemical hapten exposure. This sample's time point: patch test 3, about 24 weeks after DPC sensitization. Indicated treatment: therapeutic diphenylcyclopropenone sensitization with weekly scalp DPC. MiXCR was run by TCRdb on the RACE reads, yielding one entry per CDR3 protein. Of about 82,000 distinct CDR3 sequences listed, roughly 13% are singletons. This sample comprised whole blood, obtained in connection with sensitization to the hapten diphenylcyclopropenone (DPC). The receptors originated from a woman in her 50s with alopecia areata. Some clones in this sample may be carry-over from other donors' samples.

This clonotype was found many times. The J gene is TRBJ2-5, the V gene TRBV29-1; TRBD2 might be the D (5 bases). Germline-derived CDR1 and CDR2 are SQVTM and ANQGSEA. V was shortened by 7 bases and J by 3 bases, with 12 bases between the two germline ends. The CDR3 extends over 12 amino acids. CDR3 nucleotide sequence: TGCAGCGCAGGCATCGGGGAAGAGACCCAGTACTTC. Protein sequence: CSAGIGEETQYF.

This clonotype was recorded a few times. The chain carries TRBV7-9 and TRBJ2-2; no clear D gene. CDR3 length: 14 residues. V lost 3 bases to trimming and J lost 5 bases, with 10 bases between them. Germline CDR1 SEHNR, CDR2 FQNEAQ (reference sequence). CDR3 bases: TGTGCCAGCAGCTTTTTTCGCGGAACCGGGGAGCTGTTTTTT. The encoded protein is CASSFFRGTGELFF.

This clonotype was picked up many times. The rearrangement uses TRBV4-2 and TRBJ2-5; the match to TRBD2 covers 11 bases. Germline lookup yields CDR1 LGHNA and CDR2 YNFKEQ. V lost 0 bases and J lost 2; bases outside the gene matches: 5. The CDR3 runs to 17 residues. In nucleotides, the CDR3 is TGTGCCAGCAGCCAAGAGCCCAGACTAGCGGGACAAGAGACCCAGTACTTC. Translating it yields CASSQEPRLAGQETQYF.

Ten or more counts support this clonotype. This rearrangement joins TRBV11-2 to TRBJ2-1; perhaps TRBD2 as D (6 bases). Deletions cut 7 bases from V and 7 bases from J, with 11 bases between. The CDR3 totals 12 residues. CDR1 is SGHAT, CDR2 FQNNGV, per germline. CDR3 nucleotide sequence: TGTGCCAGCACCGGGGGTAGGAATGAGCAGTTCTTC. Translating gives CASTGGRNEQFF.

Only a few counts were recorded for this clonotype. The CDR3 sequence is CSAQRQGRTEAFF. The CDR3 bases are TGCAGTGCTCAGAGACAGGGGCGGACTGAAGCTTTCTTT. The J gene is TRBJ1-1, the V gene TRBV20-1, with 8 bases that match TRBD1. V was clipped by 5 bases and J by 5 bases; unmatched bases: 7. The germline gives CDR1 DFQATT, CDR2 SNEGSKA (reference sequence). This CDR3 comprises 13 residues.

The chain employs TRBV19 and TRBJ2-5, with TRBD1 matching 7 bases. Germline CDR1 reads LNHDA; CDR2 reads SQIVND (reference sequence). This CDR3 spans 18 amino acids. V lost 5 bases, J lost 3 bases, and 18 bases stayed unmatched. This chain's CDR3 is CASSLRQGAFGKEETQYF. DNA for the CDR3: TGTGCCAGTAGTCTTAGACAGGGTGCTTTTGGGAAGGAAGAGACCCAGTACTTC.

This clonotype was counted only a few times. The chain carries TRBV19 and TRBJ1-5; D perhaps matches TRBD1 (6 bases). The CDR3 length is 14 residues. Per germline, CDR1 LNHDA and CDR2 SQIVND (reference sequence). V was trimmed by 5 bases and J by 7 bases, leaving 15 bases between them. DNA of the CDR3: TGTGCCAGTAGTGACGGGACAAATAGGCAGCCCCAGCATTTT. Translation: CASSDGTNRQPQHF.

The table lists this clonotype with many counts. The rearrangement joins TRBV18 to TRBJ1-1, with TRBD1 as a possible D gene (5 bases). Germline-derived CDR1 and CDR2 are KGHSH and LQKENI. V was clipped by 1 base and J by 3 bases, with 12 bases between them. The CDR3 covers 15 residues. This chain's CDR3 is CASSPLGGADTEAFF. As DNA, the CDR3 is TGTGCCAGCTCACCACTTGGCGGGGCCGACACTGAAGCTTTCTTT.

This clonotype has only a few counts. The rearrangement joins TRBV6-5 to TRBJ2-2; 7 positions match TRBD1. V was clipped by 0 bases and J by 6 bases; unmatched bases: 13. CDR3 size: 18 residues. Germline V gene sequence: CDR1 MNHEY, CDR2 SVGAGI. The CDR3: CASSYSPIQGFSPGELFF. In DNA form, the CDR3 reads TGTGCCAGCAGTTACTCGCCCATACAGGGGTTTTCCCCCGGGGAGCTGTTTTTT.

This clonotype appeared many times. The V gene is TRBV7-8, the J gene TRBJ1-1; D possibly corresponds to TRBD1 (5 bases). The CDR3 covers 15 residues. V was shortened by 5 bases and J by 6 bases, with 19 bases between the two germline ends. Germline values: CDR1 SGHVS, CDR2 FQNEAQ. The CDR3 spells CASSPRDLLLAEAFF. CDR3 bases: TGTGCCAGCAGCCCTAGGGACCTCCTTTTGGCTGAAGCTTTCTTT.

This clonotype was found many times. CDR3 loop: CASVNRGPLSYEQYF. DNA of the CDR3: TGTGCCAGCGTAAATCGGGGTCCCCTATCCTACGAGCAGTACTTC. The chain uses TRBV28 and TRBJ2-7; TRBD2 is a possible D gene (5 bases). V was trimmed by 8 bases and J by 1 base, leaving 18 bases between them. There are 15 residues in the CDR3. Germline V gene lookup returns CDR1 MDHEN and CDR2 SYDVKM.

The chain uses TRBV30 and TRBJ1-4; 7 bases match TRBD1. The CDR3 covers 16 residues. The V and J ends lost 6 bases and 3 bases, in that order; junction bases with no gene match: 13. The V gene's germline CDR1 is GTSNPN and CDR2 SVGIG (reference sequence). In DNA, the CDR3 is TGTGCCTGCGGATTCCACCCGGGACAGTCTAATGAAAAACTGTTTTTT. Its protein product is CACGFHPGQSNEKLFF. Complete variable domain (other parts from reference TRBV30 and TRBJ1-4): SQTIHQWPATLVQPVGSPLSLECTVEGTSNPNLYWYRQAAGRGLQLLFYSVGIGQISSEVPQNLSASRPQDRQFILSSKKLLLSDSGFYLCACGFHPGQSNEKLFFGSGTQLSVL.

The rearrangement uses TRBV27 and TRBJ2-3, with D perhaps being TRBD1 or TRBD2 (5 bases each). CDR1 is MNHEY, CDR2 SMNVEV, per germline (reference sequence). CDR3 length equals 15 residues. With 6 bases removed from V and 2 bases from J, the gap between germline ends came to 15 bases. CDR3 DNA: TGTGCCAGCAGCTGGGACGAGACCAACACAGATACGCAGTATTTT. It encodes CASSWDETNTDTQYF.

In its sample, this clonotype was seen a few times. J is TRBJ2-5 and V is TRBV11-2; D is perhaps TRBD2 (5 bases). Germline V gene sequence: CDR1 SGHAT, CDR2 FQNNGV. The length of the CDR3 is 15 residues. V lost 3 bases, J lost 7 bases, and 18 bases lay in between. The CDR3 coding sequence is TGTGCCAGCAGCTTCGACTCGCGGGCTGCGGTGACCCAGTACTTC. Translating it yields CASSFDSRAAVTQYF.

This clonotype has just a few counts. The chain couples TRBV20-1 to TRBJ2-1, with 11 bases aligning to TRBD2. With V trimmed by 3 bases and J by 0 bases, 13 bases remained unmatched. Germline V lookup: CDR1 DFQATT, CDR2 SNEGSKA (reference sequence). The CDR3 is 19 residues long. The DNA of the CDR3 is TGCAGTGCTAGTGTCCCGGGACTAGCGGCCGCACCCTCCTACAATGAGCAGTTCTTC. Translation gives CSASVPGLAAAPSYNEQFF.

This clonotype was counted only a few times. The chain carries TRBV27 and TRBJ2-5; 9 bases agree with TRBD2. J gave up 5 bases and V 6 bases, and 10 bases lay outside the gene matches. This CDR3 is built from 15 residues. The germline gives CDR1 MNHEY, CDR2 SMNVEV (reference sequence). For the CDR3, the DNA is TGTGCCAGCAGGCCCGCGGTAGCGGGAGCTGAGACCCAGTACTTC. It yields the protein CASRPAVAGAETQYF.

This chain joins TRBV5-4 and TRBJ2-3, with TRBD1 identical over 7 bases. The CDR3 is 15 residues long. Trimming cost V 5 bases and J 1 base; bases outside gene matches: 7. Looked up from germline, CDR1 is SGHNT and CDR2 is YYREEE (reference sequence). The DNA of the CDR3 is TGTGCCAGCAGACAAGACAGGGACGGCACAGATACGCAGTATTTT. Encoded protein: CASRQDRDGTDTQYF.

This clonotype was detected ten times or more. V gene TRBV29-1 combines with J gene TRBJ2-5; 7 bases align to TRBD2. This CDR3 is built from 14 residues. Germline V gene data show CDR1 as SQVTM and CDR2 as ANQGSEA. V dropped 3 bases and J dropped 4; count of bases not matched to a gene: 8. In DNA form, the CDR3 reads TGCAGCGTTGATTTAGTAGCGGGTGGAGAGACCCAGTACTTC. This codes for CSVDLVAGGETQYF.

This clonotype was found many times. The rearrangement links TRBV11-2 to TRBJ1-6; D not resolved. The germline V gene has CDR1 SGHAT and CDR2 FQNNGV. The V end was cut by 1 base, the J end by 10 bases, with 11 bases between. This CDR3 is 14 amino acids long. CDR3 in amino acids: CASSLGQRESPLHF. CDR3 bases: TGTGCCAGCAGCTTAGGGCAGAGGGAATCACCCCTCCACTTT.

The gene calls are TRBV19 and TRBJ1-5; no clear D gene. Germline CDR1 LNHDA, CDR2 SQIVND (reference sequence). The CDR3 runs 12 residues. V was pared by 4 bases and J by 2 bases, with 3 bases between. The CDR3 region has the DNA TGTGCCAGTAGTAGCCGCAATCAGCCCCAGCATTTT. Translated, it gives CASSSRNQPQHF.

The rearrangement joins TRBV11-2 to TRBJ2-3, with 9 bases matching TRBD1. Germline V gives CDR1 SGHAT, CDR2 FQNNGV. There are 14 residues in the CDR3. V lost 4 bases to trimming and J lost 5 bases; unmatched junction nucleotides: 4. The CDR3 reads CASSWTGAGDTQYF. The CDR3 DNA is TGTGCCAGCAGCTGGACAGGGGCGGGAGATACGCAGTATTTT.